The source of this T cell receptor beta chain is a study of response to subunit inactivated influenza vaccine. The CDR3 runs to 16 residues. Germline V gene sequence: CDR1 SGHRS, CDR2 YFSETQ. Trimming took off 1 base at V and 4 bases at J, with 17 bases between the two ends. TCRdb re-called the RT-PCR reads with MiXCR, one entry per CDR3 protein. The table lists fewer than 600,000 distinct CDR3 sequences, less than 7.5% of them singletons. This clonotype was observed a few times. Its antigen is unidentified. Study-level points and caveats: Each seasonal influenza vaccination, the authors suggested, recruits few new T cells.

This receptor was taken from a man aged 50 to 69 who received an inactivated influenza vaccine. The input for sequencing was PBMCs from blood, taken about 23 months after vaccination. The rearrangement uses TRBV5-1 and TRBJ1-1, with D perhaps TRBD1 (6 bases). The DNA of the CDR3 is TGCGCCAGCAGCTTGTTTCGGGGGGCGTTCGCCACTGAAGCTTTCTTT. Its translation is CASSLFRGAFATEAFF.